This T cell receptor beta chain was captured in a study of CD8+CD57+ T cells in acquired aplastic anemia (dated by TCRdb to the late 2010s). Background for the entire study: DNA extracted from sorted CD4+ and CD8+ cells had a mean of roughly 3.4 ug, with a range of roughly 0.19 to 27.4 ug. A CD8+CD57+ expansion meant a frequency higher than the mean frequency seen in healthy subjects.

Patients chosen for sequencing had shown expansion of CD8+CD57+ cells by flow cytometry. Every patient had a diagnosis of severe acquired aplastic anemia based on International Study of Aplastic Anemia and Agranulocytosis and Camitta criteria. No patient had received any therapy when blood was sampled. In the study, sorted CD4+ and CD8+ blood T cells from patients with severe aplastic anemia and from healthy subjects underwent deep sequencing of TCR repertoires. Patients were enrolled under clinicaltrials.gov protocols 00001620, 01623167, 00001397, 00071045, 00081523 and 00961064 in the USA. Ficoll-Paque density gradient centrifugation was used to isolate peripheral blood mononuclear cells. Before DNA extraction, CD4+ and CD8+ T cells were sorted with FACS or magnetic beads. Genomic DNA served as template for TCR beta VDJ combination and CDR3 sequence profiling. An Illumina HiSeq 2000 was used for TCR repertoire sequencing. The paper's processing steps were these. TRBV/TRBJ rearrangement plots, CDR3 size and DJ length profiles, and Simpson's diversity index were used to evaluate the repertoires. The most abundant DNA sequence in the deep sequencing data was defined as the immunodominant clone. CDR3 amino acid sequences were checked for sharing between subjects and were compared against published repertoires and the VDJdb database. TCRdb redid the processing of the public reads, applying fastp at Q25 and MiXCR, and retained in-frame beta chains. Duplicate CDR3 protein sequences are folded into a single record with the most common DNA and genes. For this entry, the V and J calls and clone size follow TCRdb and not the study's own pipeline. For this sample the table gives around 150,000 distinct CDR3 sequences, of which under 55% were detected only once. The top ten constitute less than 3% of the sample.

This clonotype was recorded at least ten times. Its antigen is unknown. No much larger clone exists at a distance of one base, and base qualities are not known. The research as a whole found: CD8+ Simpson's diversity did not differ significantly between patients and healthy controls (P=0.060). Although 25 to 30 CD8+ CDR3 sequences were shared by patients and controls, these sequences appeared highly expressed in patients and within the immunodominant clones of patients.

Sequencing was done on a sample of sorted CD4+, CD8+, or CD8+CD57+ T cells (not recorded which) from PBMCs. This TCR derives from a human donor with aplastic anemia.

The DNA sequence follows: TGTGCCAGCAGCTACTACCTCCAAGGGCCCGAGCAGTACTTC. Its translation reads: CASSYYLQGPEQYF. This sequence uses TRBV7-6 and TRBJ2-7; no D gene is confidently identified. As encoded in the germline V gene, CDR1 is SGHVS while CDR2 is FNYEAQ. The CDR3, cysteine through phenylalanine, is 14 amino acids long. The read is trimmed to its CDR3 DNA, 42 bases read in frame from base 1. V gives up 4 bases and J gives up 6 bases, and the segment between their germline ends measures 16 bases.